The 17 T cell receptor beta chains reported below all come from one sample, sequenced in a study of technical replicates of blood from a handful of donors. Measured with immunoSEQ multiplex PCR; TCRdb has only the in-frame clones, and not every one. The repertoire holds about 53,000 clones, with 85% to 90% as singletons. Sequenced material: PBMCs. These receptors originate from a human donor in good health. Some clones in this sample may be carry-over from other donors' samples.

This clone was detected only once. The rearrangement uses TRBV18 and TRBJ2-7, with 11 bases that match TRBD1. Trimming removed 0 bases from V and 5 bases from J; junction bases left unmatched: 15. The length of the CDR3 is 19 residues. The V gene's germline CDR1 is KGHSH and CDR2 LQKENI. The chain's CDR3 is CASSPPVRDRGITGNEQYF. The CDR3 DNA reads as TGTGCCAGCTCACCACCGGTCCGGGACAGGGGGATCACTGGGAACGAGCAGTACTTC.

CDR3 amino acids: CASSQDEQGSYNEQFF. CDR3 nucleotide sequence: TGTGCCAGCAGCCAAGACGAGCAGGGCTCCTACAATGAGCAGTTCTTC. The genes are TRBV4-2 and TRBJ2-1, with a weak D call TRBD1 (5 bases). Germline values: CDR1 LGHNA, CDR2 YNFKEQ. V lost 0 bases to trimming and J lost 0 bases, with 9 bases between them. This CDR3 comprises 16 residues.

The rearrangement uses TRBV11-3 and TRBJ2-2, with D possibly matching TRBD1 (6 bases). The CDR3 is made up of 15 amino acids. V was cut by 3 bases and J by 8 bases, with 16 bases left in between. Germline V gene data show CDR1 as SGHNT and CDR2 as YENEEA. CDR3 in amino acids: CASSFQGSLGGELFF. The CDR3 bases are TGTGCCAGCAGCTTCCAGGGGAGTTTAGGAGGGGAGCTGTTTTTT. Supplemented by reference TRBV11-3 and TRBJ2-2, the full variable domain reads EAGVVQSPRYKIIEKKQPVAFWCNPISGHNTLYWYLQNLGQGPELLIRYENEEAVDDSQLPKDRFSAERLKGVDSTLKIQPAELGDSAVYLCASSFQGSLGGELFFGEGSRLTVL.

The chain couples TRBV7-8 to TRBJ2-3, with 12 bases identical to TRBD2. Germline V gene sequence: CDR1 SGHVS, CDR2 FQNEAQ. This CDR3 is 16 amino acids long. With 5 bases clipped from V and 4 bases from J, the junction kept 7 bases outside the gene matches. CDR3 in DNA: TGTGCCAGCAGCACCCGACTAGCGGGAGCGCCAGATACGCAGTATTTT. Amino acids: CASSTRLAGAPDTQYF.

The chain recombines TRBV7-6 with TRBJ2-1, with D maybe TRBD2 (6 bases). The CDR3 runs 17 residues. Germline values: CDR1 SGHVS, CDR2 FNYEAQ. V dropped 5 bases and J dropped 0 bases, with 17 bases sitting between them. CDR3 nucleotide sequence: TGTGCCAGCAGCCCGACGATAGCGGCAAACTCCTACAATGAGCAGTTCTTC. Its protein product is CASSPTIAANSYNEQFF.

This clone was picked up one time. The J gene is TRBJ1-5, the V gene TRBV14; D is perhaps TRBD1 (5 bases). With 4 bases removed from V and 8 bases from J, the gap between germline ends came to 21 bases. This CDR3 has 16 amino acids. Germline lookup yields CDR1 SGHDN and CDR2 FVKESK. CDR3 residues: CASSRPTCRVAEPQHF. In DNA form, the CDR3 reads TGTGCCAGCAGCCGTCCAACGTGCAGGGTGGCGGAGCCCCAGCATTTT.

The chain couples TRBV6-1 to TRBJ1-2; the D gene is possibly TRBD1 (5 bases). The CDR3 spans 15 residues. Germline values: CDR1 MNHNS, CDR2 SASEGT. V gave up 7 bases and J gave up 6 bases, with 21 bases separating them. CDR3 sequence (DNA): TGTGCCAGCATTCCTACCCCTCGGGGGTATGATGGCTACACCTTC. Protein sequence: CASIPTPRGYDGYTF.

The J gene is TRBJ1-2, the V gene TRBV19, with D tentatively TRBD1 (6 bases). The germline V gene has CDR1 LNHDA and CDR2 SQIVND (reference sequence). The CDR3 runs to 11 residues. V was pared by 8 bases and J by 5 bases, with 9 bases between. The CDR3 here is CASRTDYGYTF. CDR3 DNA: TGTGCCAGTCGGACAGATTATGGCTACACCTTC. The full variable domain, in which reference TRBV19 and TRBJ1-2 provide the parts outside the CDR3, is DGGITQSPKYLFRKEGQNVTLSCEQNLNHDAMYWYRQDPGQGLRLIYYSQIVNDFQKGDIAEGYSVSREKKESFPLTVTSAQKNPTAFYLCASRTDYGYTFGSGTRLTVV.

V usage is TRBV6-1 and J usage is TRBJ2-5, with 7 bases identical to TRBD1. The V gene's germline CDR1 is MNHNS and CDR2 SASEGT. The CDR3 consists of 14 residues. V was clipped by 4 bases and J by 1 base; unmatched bases: 3. This chain's CDR3 is CASSAGTVQETQYF. The CDR3 DNA sequence: TGTGCCAGCAGTGCCGGGACAGTCCAAGAGACCCAGTACTTC.

V usage is TRBV7-2 and J usage is TRBJ2-5, with 9 bases lining up with TRBD2. V dropped 0 bases and J dropped 5; count of bases not matched to a gene: 1. The CDR3 contains 14 residues. Per germline, CDR1 SGHTA and CDR2 FQGNSA. The chain's CDR3 is CASSLASGSETQYF. The DNA for the CDR3 is TGTGCCAGCAGCTTAGCTAGCGGGAGTGAGACCCAGTACTTC.

V gene TRBV16 combines with J gene TRBJ1-1, with no clear D. Germline CDR1 is KGHSY and CDR2 is FQNENV. The V end was cut by 1 base, the J end by 0 bases, with 9 bases between. CDR3 size: 15 residues. CDR3 DNA: TGTGCCAGCAGCCAATTATCGACTTTGAACACTGAAGCTTTCTTT. Encoded protein: CASSQLSTLNTEAFF. The complete variable domain, with remaining parts taken from reference TRBV16 and TRBJ1-1, reads GEEVAQTPKHLVRGEGQKAKLYCAPIKGHSYVFWYQQVLKNEFKFLISFQNENVFDETGMPKERFSAKCLPNSPCSLEIQATKLEDSAVYFCASSQLSTLNTEAFFGQGTRLTVV.

The chain joins TRBV7-9 to TRBJ1-3, with TRBD1 as a possible D gene (6 bases). The CDR3 loop spans 13 amino acids. V dropped 8 bases and J dropped 4 bases, with 12 bases sitting between them. Per germline, CDR1 SEHNR and CDR2 FQNEAQ (reference sequence). CDR3 sequence: CASGQSSGNTIYF. In nucleotides, the CDR3 is TGTGCCAGCGGACAGTCTTCGGGAAACACCATATATTTT.

The rearrangement links TRBV11-1 to TRBJ2-1; 8 bases are a match to TRBD2. V was pared by 5 bases and J by 10 bases, with 13 bases of the junction left unmatched. The CDR3 consists of 15 residues. CDR1 is SGHAT, CDR2 FQDESV, per germline (reference sequence). CDR3: CASSTRGSTGGEQFF. CDR3 nucleotide sequence: TGTGCCAGCAGCACTCGAGGTTCTACGGGAGGGGAGCAGTTCTTC.

The chain couples TRBV4-3 to TRBJ2-2; a possible D gene is TRBD2 (5 bases). Per the germline V gene, CDR1 is LGHNA and CDR2 is YSLEER. This CDR3 has 15 amino acids. V lost 4 bases, J lost 5 bases, and 14 bases lay in between. The CDR3 spells CASSRSWTLTGELFF. As DNA, the CDR3 is TGCGCCAGCAGCCGGTCCTGGACTCTTACCGGGGAGCTGTTTTTT.

The V and J genes are TRBV2 and TRBJ1-1; no firm D call. V gave up 2 bases and J gave up 11 bases, with 9 bases separating them. CDR1 is SNHLY, CDR2 FYNNEI, per germline. This CDR3 contains 11 residues. The CDR3 spells CASSETVMAFF. The DNA for the CDR3 is TGTGCCAGCAGTGAAACGGTTATGGCTTTCTTT.

The V call is TRBV6-5, the J call TRBJ2-2, with TRBD1 identical over 9 bases. Losses at the gene ends were 0 bases for V and 5 bases for J; bases not matched to a gene: 4. This CDR3 has 16 amino acids. CDR1 and CDR2 from the germline V gene are MNHEY and SVGAGI. CDR3 in amino acids: CASSYSGTGWTGELFF. CDR3 DNA sequence: TGTGCCAGCAGTTACTCCGGGACAGGGTGGACCGGGGAGCTGTTTTTT.

This chain connects TRBV7-2 to TRBJ2-1; weak D call: TRBD1 (6 bases). Germline values: CDR1 SGHTA, CDR2 FQGNSA. V lost 1 base and J 6 bases, leaving 10 bases between the germline ends. CDR3 length equals 14 residues. The chain's CDR3 is CASSLGGHGNEQFF. CDR3 coding DNA: TGTGCCAGCAGCTTAGGGGGGCATGGCAATGAGCAGTTCTTC.